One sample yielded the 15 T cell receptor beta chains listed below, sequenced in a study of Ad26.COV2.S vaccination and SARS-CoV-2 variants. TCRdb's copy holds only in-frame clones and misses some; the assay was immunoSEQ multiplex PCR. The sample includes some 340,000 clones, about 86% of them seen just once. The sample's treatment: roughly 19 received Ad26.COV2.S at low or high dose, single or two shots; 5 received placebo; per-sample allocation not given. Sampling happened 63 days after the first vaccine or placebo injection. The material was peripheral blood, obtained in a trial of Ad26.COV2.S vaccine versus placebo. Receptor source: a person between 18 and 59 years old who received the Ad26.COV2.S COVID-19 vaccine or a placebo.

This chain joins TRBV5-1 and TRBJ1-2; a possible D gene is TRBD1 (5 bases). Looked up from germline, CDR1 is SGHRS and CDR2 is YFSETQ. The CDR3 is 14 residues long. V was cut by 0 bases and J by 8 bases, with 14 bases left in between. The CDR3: CASSLGTSGEGYTF. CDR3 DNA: TGCGCCAGCAGCTTGGGGACGTCGGGGGAAGGCTACACCTTC.

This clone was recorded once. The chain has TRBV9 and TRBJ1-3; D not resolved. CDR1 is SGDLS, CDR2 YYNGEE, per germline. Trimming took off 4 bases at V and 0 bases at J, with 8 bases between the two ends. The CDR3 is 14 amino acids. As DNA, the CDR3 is TGTGCCAGCAGCTTAGAAAACTCTGGAAACACCATATATTTT. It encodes CASSLENSGNTIYF.

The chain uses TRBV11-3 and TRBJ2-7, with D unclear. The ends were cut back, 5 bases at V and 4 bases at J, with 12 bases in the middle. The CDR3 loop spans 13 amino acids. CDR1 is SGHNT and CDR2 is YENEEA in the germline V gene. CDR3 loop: CASSLGSTYEQYF. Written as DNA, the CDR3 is TGTGCCAGCAGCCTAGGGTCCACATACGAGCAGTACTTC.

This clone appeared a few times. CDR3 loop: CASSELSTGTGVYGYTF. CDR3 sequence (DNA): TGTGCCAGCAGTGAGTTGAGTACCGGGACAGGCGTCTATGGCTACACCTTC. The chain joins TRBV6-1 to TRBJ1-2; 8 bases match TRBD1. CDR3 length: 17 amino acids. J gave up 4 bases and V 3 bases, and 13 bases lay outside the gene matches. The V gene's germline CDR1 is MNHNS and CDR2 SASEGT.

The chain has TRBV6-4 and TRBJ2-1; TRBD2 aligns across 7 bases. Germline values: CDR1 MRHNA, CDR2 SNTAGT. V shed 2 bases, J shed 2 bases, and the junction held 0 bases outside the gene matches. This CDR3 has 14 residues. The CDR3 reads CASSDGGAYNEQFF. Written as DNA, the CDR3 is TGTGCCAGCAGTGACGGGGGGGCCTACAATGAGCAGTTCTTC.

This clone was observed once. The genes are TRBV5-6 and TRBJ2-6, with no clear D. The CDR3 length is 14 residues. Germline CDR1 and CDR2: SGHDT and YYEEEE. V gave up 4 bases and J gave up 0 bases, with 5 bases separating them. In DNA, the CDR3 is TGTGCCAGCAGCCTAAGCTCTGGGGCCAACGTCCTGACTTTC. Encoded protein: CASSLSSGANVLTF.

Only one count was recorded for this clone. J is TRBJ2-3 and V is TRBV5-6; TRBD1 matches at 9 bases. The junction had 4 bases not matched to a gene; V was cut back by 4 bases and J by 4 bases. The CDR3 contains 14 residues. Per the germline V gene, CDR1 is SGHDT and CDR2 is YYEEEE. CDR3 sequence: CASSDRGGSDTQYF. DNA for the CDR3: TGTGCCAGCAGCGACAGGGGGGGTTCAGATACGCAGTATTTT. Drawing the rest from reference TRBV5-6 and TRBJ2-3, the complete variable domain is DAGVTQSPTHLIKTRGQQVTLRCSPKSGHDTVSWYQQALGQGPQFIFQYYEEEERQRGNFPDRFSGHQFPNYSSELNVNALLLGDSALYLCASSDRGGSDTQYFGPGTRLTVL.

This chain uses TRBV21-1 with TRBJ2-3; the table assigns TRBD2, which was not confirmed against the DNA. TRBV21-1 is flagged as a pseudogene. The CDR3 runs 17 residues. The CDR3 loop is CASSKDRFGGGGDTQYF. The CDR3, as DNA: TGTGCCAGCAGCAAGGATCGGTTCGGCGGGGGTGGAGATACGCAGTATTTT.

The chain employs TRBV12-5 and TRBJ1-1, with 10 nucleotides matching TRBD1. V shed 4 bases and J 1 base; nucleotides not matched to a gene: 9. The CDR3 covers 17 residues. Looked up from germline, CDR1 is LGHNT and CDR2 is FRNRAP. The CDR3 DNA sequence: TGTGCTAGTGGTTCCGGGACAGGGGCTAAACGGAACACTGAAGCTTTCTTT. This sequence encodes CASGSGTGAKRNTEAFF.

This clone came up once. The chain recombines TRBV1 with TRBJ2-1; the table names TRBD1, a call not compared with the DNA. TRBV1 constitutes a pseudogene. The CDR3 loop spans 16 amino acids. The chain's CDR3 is CTSSPQTANYYNEQFF. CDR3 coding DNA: TGCACCAGCAGCCCGCAAACAGCTAATTATTACAATGAGCAGTTCTTC.

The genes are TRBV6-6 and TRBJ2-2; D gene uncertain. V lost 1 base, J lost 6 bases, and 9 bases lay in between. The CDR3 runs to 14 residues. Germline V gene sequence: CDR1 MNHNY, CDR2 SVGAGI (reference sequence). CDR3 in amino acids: CASSYWQAAGELFF. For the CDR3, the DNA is TGTGCCAGCAGTTACTGGCAGGCGGCCGGGGAGCTGTTTTTT.

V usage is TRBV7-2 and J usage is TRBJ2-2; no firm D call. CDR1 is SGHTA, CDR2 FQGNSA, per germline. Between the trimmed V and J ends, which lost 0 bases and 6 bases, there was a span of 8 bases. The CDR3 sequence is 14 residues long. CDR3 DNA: TGTGCCAGCAGCTTAGCGGCCAGCCCCGGGGAGCTGTTTTTT. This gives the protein CASSLAASPGELFF.

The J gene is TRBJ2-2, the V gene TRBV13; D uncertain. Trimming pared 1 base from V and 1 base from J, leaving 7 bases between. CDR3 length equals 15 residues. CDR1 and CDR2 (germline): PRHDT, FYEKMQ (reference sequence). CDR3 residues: CASSLAGMNTGELFF. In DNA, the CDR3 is TGTGCCAGCAGCTTAGCCGGAATGAACACCGGGGAGCTGTTTTTT.

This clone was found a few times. For the CDR3, the DNA is TGTGCCAGCAGCCGGGTCTCCTACGAGCAGTACTTC. Its protein product is CASSRVSYEQYF. The chain employs TRBV5-6 and TRBJ2-7; D remains unclear. V lost 4 bases to trimming and J lost 0 bases, with 5 bases between them. Germline loops: CDR1 SGHDT, CDR2 YYEEEE. This CDR3 is built from 12 residues.

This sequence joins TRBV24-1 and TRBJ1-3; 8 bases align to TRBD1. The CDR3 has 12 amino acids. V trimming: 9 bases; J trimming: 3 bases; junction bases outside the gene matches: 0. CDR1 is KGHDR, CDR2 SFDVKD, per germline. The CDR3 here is CATGTGGNTIYF. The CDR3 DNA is TGTGCCACCGGGACAGGTGGAAACACCATATATTTT.